This TCR beta chain was observed in a study of human T cells and chemical hapten exposure. Study-level findings and limits: Those TCRs sitting above 1 in 1000 frequency stayed the same with DPC sensitization.

Library preparation tagged each individual cDNA molecule with a unique molecular identifier. TCRdb itself ran the RACE reads through MiXCR, one entry per CDR3 protein. The sample yields 28,000 or so distinct CDR3 sequences, less than 8% seen once. Documented time point: healthy volunteer bleed at 2 weeks. Unfractionated whole blood yielded total RNA. In this sample, this clonotype turned up a few times. Its cognate antigen is unknown. Germline CDR1 GTSNPN, CDR2 SVGIG (reference sequence). CDR3 length: 13 amino acids. The V end lost 8 bases, the J end lost 7 bases, and 15 bases lay between the germline ends.

Sequenced sample: whole blood. This TCR was recovered from a human donor in good health. Some clones in this sample may be carry-over from other donors' samples. V and J are TRBV30 and TRBJ1-6, with a possible D match to TRBD1 (5 bases). The CDR3 loop reads CAGEATGNSPLHF. The CDR3 coding sequence is TGTGCCGGCGAAGCTACAGGAAATTCACCCCTCCACTTT.